The rows below give T cell receptor beta chains drawn from one sample of a study of shared clonotypes between healthy human individuals. The data were produced by immunoSEQ multiplex PCR, yet TCRdb's version contains in-frame clones alone and is incomplete. The data show approximately 1.9 million clones, roughly 93% seen once. The specimen was naive CD8+ T cells from PBMCs. The receptors here all came from a man between 18 and 35 years old in good health. Some clones in this sample may be carry-over from other donors' samples. CDR3s include the opening cysteine and the closing phenylalanine or tryptophan. The D gene is left open where the match is weak. Rows may omit the clone size; those that give it use once, few, many or a size class.

CDR3aa: CARQGSGGDYNEQFF; CDR3nt: TGTGCCAGACAGGGTAGCGGAGGGGACTACAATGAGCAGTTCTTC; abundance: once; j_gene: TRBJ2-1; d_gene: -; v_gene: TRBV7-9; len: 15
CDR3aa: CSARGRGAYEQYF; CDR3nt: TGCAGCGCCAGGGGCAGGGGAGCCTACGAGCAGTACTTC; abundance: -; j_gene: TRBJ2-7; d_gene: -; v_gene: TRBV29-1; len: 13
CDR3aa: CASSGGLTNTEAFF; CDR3nt: TGTGCCAGCAGCGGAGGACTTACGAACACTGAAGCTTTCTTT; abundance: few; j_gene: TRBJ1-1; d_gene: -; v_gene: TRBV9; len: 14
CDR3aa: CAWSVPRAYEQYF; CDR3nt: TGTGCCTGGAGTGTACCCAGGGCCTACGAGCAGTACTTC; abundance: -; j_gene: TRBJ2-7; d_gene: -; v_gene: TRBV30; len: 13
CDR3aa: CASSQGQGLGQPQHF; CDR3nt: TGCGCCAGCAGCCAAGGACAGGGTCTCGGGCAGCCCCAGCATTTT; abundance: -; j_gene: TRBJ1-5; d_gene: TRBD1; v_gene: TRBV4-3; len: 15
CDR3aa: CASSFTSGYNEQFF; CDR3nt: TGCGCCAGCAGCTTTACTAGCGGGTACAATGAGCAGTTCTTC; abundance: -; j_gene: TRBJ2-1; d_gene: TRBD2; v_gene: TRBV5-1; len: 14
CDR3aa: CASSSEAGPSYNEQFF; CDR3nt: TGTGCCAGCAGTTCCGAAGCGGGACCCTCCTACAATGAGCAGTTCTTC; abundance: -; j_gene: TRBJ2-1; d_gene: TRBD2; v_gene: TRBV6-5; len: 16
CDR3aa: CAWSVPTAPTEGDTQYF; CDR3nt: TGTGCCTGGAGTGTACCCACAGCGCCTACTGAGGGAGATACGCAGTATTTT; abundance: -; j_gene: TRBJ2-3; d_gene: -; v_gene: TRBV30; len: 17
CDR3aa: CASSYLGGVRVYEQYF; CDR3nt: TGTGCCAGCAGTTACCTGGGTGGGGTGAGAGTCTACGAGCAGTACTTC; abundance: -; j_gene: TRBJ2-7; d_gene: -; v_gene: TRBV6-5; len: 16
CDR3aa: CASRFLGDEQFF; CDR3nt: TGTGCCAGCAGATTTCTGGGGGATGAGCAGTTCTTC; abundance: -; j_gene: TRBJ2-1; d_gene: -; v_gene: TRBV27; len: 12
CDR3aa: CASSNLMGNNEQFF; CDR3nt: TGTGCCAGCTCAAACTTGATGGGAAACAATGAGCAGTTCTTC; abundance: -; j_gene: TRBJ2-1; d_gene: -; v_gene: TRBV18; len: 14
CDR3aa: CASSSQGTYEQYF; CDR3nt: TGTGCCAGCAGCTCACAGGGAACCTACGAGCAGTACTTC; abundance: -; j_gene: TRBJ2-7; d_gene: -; v_gene: TRBV7-9; len: 13
CDR3aa: CAISEGLNTEAFF; CDR3nt: TGTGCCATCAGTGAGGGGCTGAACACTGAAGCTTTCTTT; abundance: -; j_gene: TRBJ1-1; d_gene: -; v_gene: TRBV10-3; len: 13
CDR3aa: CASSHWGEDTGELFF; CDR3nt: TGCGCCAGCAGCCATTGGGGCGAAGACACCGGGGAGCTGTTTTTT; abundance: -; j_gene: TRBJ2-2; d_gene: -; v_gene: TRBV5-1; len: 15
CDR3aa: CASSQDLRVRSYNEQFF; CDR3nt: TGCGCCAGCAGCCAAGATTTGCGGGTTCGCTCCTACAATGAGCAGTTCTTC; abundance: -; j_gene: TRBJ2-1; d_gene: -; v_gene: TRBV4-1; len: 17
CDR3aa: CASSLSYSNTEAFF; CDR3nt: TGTGCCAGCAGCTTAAGTTACTCGAACACTGAAGCTTTCTTT; abundance: -; j_gene: TRBJ1-1; d_gene: -; v_gene: TRBV7-9; len: 14
CDR3aa: CATTEYSNQPQHF; CDR3nt: TGTGCCACCACAGAGTATAGCAATCAGCCCCAGCATTTT; abundance: once; j_gene: TRBJ1-5; d_gene: -; v_gene: TRBV28; len: 13
CDR3aa: CASSPGGGQPYEQYF; CDR3nt: TGTGCCAGCAGTCCCGGCGGTGGACAGCCCTACGAGCAGTACTTC; abundance: -; j_gene: TRBJ2-7; d_gene: -; v_gene: TRBV27; len: 15
CDR3aa: CASRSGTAIGGYTF; CDR3nt: TGTGCCAGCAGATCCGGGACAGCTATAGGTGGCTACACCTTC; abundance: -; j_gene: TRBJ1-2; d_gene: TRBD1; v_gene: TRBV7-9; len: 14
CDR3aa: CASSSSGGLIYEQYF; CDR3nt: TGTGCCAGCAGCTCGAGCGGGGGGTTAATCTACGAGCAGTACTTC; abundance: -; j_gene: TRBJ2-7; d_gene: TRBD2; v_gene: TRBV7-2; len: 15
CDR3aa: CASSIRGRSADTQYF; CDR3nt: TGTGCCAGCAGCATCCGCGGGAGGTCGGCAGATACGCAGTATTTT; abundance: -; j_gene: TRBJ2-3; d_gene: TRBD2; v_gene: TRBV11-3; len: 15
CDR3aa: CASSARGRAETQYF; CDR3nt: TGTGCCAGCAGTGCGCGTGGCAGGGCGGAGACCCAGTACTTC; abundance: once; j_gene: TRBJ2-5; d_gene: -; v_gene: TRBV6-4; len: 14
CDR3aa: CASSPLGGRAEQYF; CDR3nt: TGCGCCAGCAGCCCACTTGGGGGCCGGGCCGAGCAGTACTTC; abundance: -; j_gene: TRBJ2-7; d_gene: -; v_gene: TRBV5-1; len: 14
CDR3aa: CASSSPIRGSYEQYF; CDR3nt: TGTGCCAGCAGTTCGCCCATCCGCGGGAGCTACGAGCAGTACTTC; abundance: -; j_gene: TRBJ2-7; d_gene: TRBD2; v_gene: TRBV27; len: 15
CDR3aa: CASTILASGTGELFF; CDR3nt: TGTGCCAGCACCATACTAGCTTCCGGCACCGGGGAGCTGTTTTTT; abundance: -; j_gene: TRBJ2-2; d_gene: -; v_gene: TRBV27; len: 15
CDR3aa: CASSPMSSSTDTRYF; CDR3nt: TGTGCCAGCAGCCCCATGTCGAGTAGCACAGATACGCGGTATTTT; abundance: -; j_gene: TRBJ2-3; d_gene: -; v_gene: TRBV7-3; len: 15
CDR3aa: CASSPFSDGSTDTQYF; CDR3nt: TGTGCCAGCAGCCCATTCTCGGACGGTAGCACAGATACGCAGTATTTT; abundance: -; j_gene: TRBJ2-3; d_gene: -; v_gene: TRBV7-6; len: 16
CDR3aa: CASRVLAGGYNEQFF; CDR3nt: TGTGCCAGCAGGGTCCTAGCGGGAGGCTACAATGAGCAGTTCTTC; abundance: -; j_gene: TRBJ2-1; d_gene: TRBD2; v_gene: TRBV2; len: 15
CDR3aa: CATSREGRSYNEQFF; CDR3nt: TGTGCCACCAGTCGCGAGGGCCGCTCCTACAATGAGCAGTTCTTC; abundance: -; j_gene: TRBJ2-1; d_gene: -; v_gene: TRBV15; len: 15
CDR3aa: CASSLGSGQGYEQYF; CDR3nt: TGTGCCAGCAGTTTGGGTTCGGGACAGGGCTACGAGCAGTACTTC; abundance: -; j_gene: TRBJ2-7; d_gene: TRBD1; v_gene: TRBV27; len: 15
CDR3aa: CASSIDGYEQYF; CDR3nt: TGTGCCAGTAGTATAGACGGCTACGAGCAGTACTTC; abundance: -; j_gene: TRBJ2-7; d_gene: -; v_gene: TRBV19; len: 12
CDR3aa: CASSLAAGREQYF; CDR3nt: TGTGCCAGCAGCTTAGCGGCAGGGCGCGAGCAGTACTTC; abundance: -; j_gene: TRBJ2-7; d_gene: -; v_gene: TRBV11-2; len: 13
CDR3aa: CASSLAGRNTEAFF; CDR3nt: TGTGCCAGCAGCTTAGCTGGTAGAAACACTGAAGCTTTCTTT; abundance: -; j_gene: TRBJ1-1; d_gene: -; v_gene: TRBV7-2; len: 14
CDR3aa: CASTVGSGRRKPQHF; CDR3nt: TGTGCCAGCACTGTTGGCAGCGGGAGGAGGAAGCCCCAGCATTTT; abundance: -; j_gene: TRBJ1-5; d_gene: -; v_gene: TRBV6-1; len: 15
CDR3aa: CASSLVRGRGNTIYF; CDR3nt: TGTGCCAGCAGTTTAGTTAGGGGTCGGGGAAACACCATATATTTT; abundance: -; j_gene: TRBJ1-3; d_gene: -; v_gene: TRBV28; len: 15